The T cell receptor beta chain under discussion was sequenced for a study of blood T cell repertoires in COVID-19 (dated by TCRdb to about 2020). The study in broad terms: Samples covering the acute and convalescent phases of COVID-19 were provided by collaborators in the United States, Italy and Spain. The material from the prospective study consisted of cDNA or gDNA derived from T cells, B-cell-depleted T cells, or PBMCs. Subjects who had been exposed to COVID-19, were actively infected with it, or had recovered from it provided the deeply sampled blood TCRbeta repertoires that made up the dataset. The repertoires were released in a freely available public database intended as a resource for research on the immune response to SARS-CoV-2. Samples came from the ongoing ImmuneRACE study (first 160 participants) plus 1,254 subjects from 6 global collaborators. A de-identified subject ID, COVID-19 status, age in years and sex were almost always included in the sample metadata. Where available, HLA class I and class II types were taken from metadata supplied by the sample provider and were not determined by assay-based typing. General conclusions and limits of the study: The amount of clinical and demographic metadata varied by source and participant and was provided uncurated.

In the case of this clone: Its binding antigen is unknown. No base qualities exist here, and no much larger clone lies one base off it.

The CDR3 holds 13 amino acids from the cysteine to the phenylalanine. Only the CDR3 portion is preserved as DNA: 39 bases, with reading frame beginning at the first base. CDR1 and CDR2, looked up from the germline V gene (reference sequence), are SGHNT and YYREEE. V gives up 5 bases and J gives up 2 bases, and the segment between their germline ends measures 10 bases. The collaborating institutions used their own protocols to collect whole blood in K2EDTA tubes. Collaborator samples were shipped for TCRbeta analysis as frozen whole blood, isolated PBMCs, or DNA extracted from either sample type. TCRbeta CDR3 regions were amplified from genomic DNA using the immunoSEQ Assay, a bias-controlled multiplex PCR. The authors' pipeline ran thus. The number of nucleated cells in each sample was estimated from the amplification of reference gene primers within the assay. To quantify the absolute abundance of each unique TCRbeta CDR3 rearrangement, sequence reads were collapsed and filtered. For each sample, productive Simpson clonality was calculated as the square root of Simpson's diversity index across productive rearrangements. This immuneACCESS table, as held by TCRdb, lists in-frame sequences with V and J called but not all clones. Of the missing ones, under half trace to an unresolved V gene in checked studies; the others have no known cause. That table supplies the V and J calls and clone size; D and trimming were determined from the DNA. This sample holds about 150,000 clones; roughly four fifths were observed only once. About 15% of the sample is held by the ten biggest clonotypes.

The sample was peripheral blood. Rearrangement joined TRBV5-4 to TRBJ2-5; TRBD2 is a weak D gene call, 5 bases matching. The origin of this receptor is a human donor with acute or convalescent COVID-19. The donor label of this sample is uncertain. The CDR3 amino acid sequence is: CASRNGGQETQYF. Here is the DNA: TGTGCCAGCAGAAACGGAGGACAAGAGACCCAGTACTTC.